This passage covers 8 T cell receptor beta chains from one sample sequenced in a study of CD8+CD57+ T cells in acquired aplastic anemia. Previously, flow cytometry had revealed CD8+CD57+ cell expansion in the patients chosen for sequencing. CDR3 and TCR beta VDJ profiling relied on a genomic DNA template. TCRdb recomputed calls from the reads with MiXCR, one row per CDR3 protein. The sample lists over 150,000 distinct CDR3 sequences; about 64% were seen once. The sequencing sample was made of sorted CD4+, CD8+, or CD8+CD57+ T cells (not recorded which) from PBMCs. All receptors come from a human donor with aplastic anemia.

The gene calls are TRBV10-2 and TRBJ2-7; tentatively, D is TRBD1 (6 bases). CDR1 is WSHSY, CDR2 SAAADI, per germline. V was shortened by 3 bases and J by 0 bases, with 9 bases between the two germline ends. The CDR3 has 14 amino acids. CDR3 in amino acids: CASSERGSSYEQYF. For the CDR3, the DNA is TGCGCCAGCAGTGAAAGGGGGAGCTCCTACGAGCAGTACTTC.

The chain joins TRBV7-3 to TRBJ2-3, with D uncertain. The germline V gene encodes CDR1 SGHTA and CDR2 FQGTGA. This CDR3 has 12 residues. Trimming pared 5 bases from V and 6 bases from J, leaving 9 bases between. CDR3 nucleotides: TGTGCCAGCAGCGCCGGACCGGATACGCAGTATTTT. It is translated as CASSAGPDTQYF.

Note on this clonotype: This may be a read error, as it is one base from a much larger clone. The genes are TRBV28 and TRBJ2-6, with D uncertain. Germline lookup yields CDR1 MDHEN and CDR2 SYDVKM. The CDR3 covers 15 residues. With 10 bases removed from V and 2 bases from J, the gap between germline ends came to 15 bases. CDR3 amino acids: CATSYGEPGANVLTF. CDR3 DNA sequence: TGTGCCACCTCGTACGGAGAACCTGGGGCCAACGTCCTGACTTTC.

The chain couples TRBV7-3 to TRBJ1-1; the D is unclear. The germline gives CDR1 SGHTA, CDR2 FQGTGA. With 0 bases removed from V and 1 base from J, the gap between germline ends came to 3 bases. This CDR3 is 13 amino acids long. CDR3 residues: CASSLTQNTEAFF. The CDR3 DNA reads TGTGCCAGCAGCTTAACGCAGAACACTGAAGCTTTCTTT.

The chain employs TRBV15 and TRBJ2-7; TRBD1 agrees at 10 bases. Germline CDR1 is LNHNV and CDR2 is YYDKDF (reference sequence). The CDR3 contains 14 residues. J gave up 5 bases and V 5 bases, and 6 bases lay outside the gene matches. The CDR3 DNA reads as TGTGCCACCAGCCTGACAGGGGGCAGGGACGAGCAGTACTTC. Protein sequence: CATSLTGGRDEQYF. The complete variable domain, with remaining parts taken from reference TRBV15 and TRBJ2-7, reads DAMVIQNPRYQVTQFGKPVTLSCSQTLNHNVMYWYQQKSSQAPKLLFHYYDKDFNNEADTPDNFQSRRPNTSFCFLDIRSPGLGDTAMYLCATSLTGGRDEQYFGPGTRLTVT.

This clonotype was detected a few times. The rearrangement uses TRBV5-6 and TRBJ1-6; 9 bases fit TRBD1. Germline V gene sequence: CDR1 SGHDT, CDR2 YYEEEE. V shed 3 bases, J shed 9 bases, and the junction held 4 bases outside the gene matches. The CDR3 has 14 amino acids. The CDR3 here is CASSSGQGTSPLHF. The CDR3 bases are TGTGCCAGCAGCTCGGGACAGGGCACTTCACCCCTCCACTTT.

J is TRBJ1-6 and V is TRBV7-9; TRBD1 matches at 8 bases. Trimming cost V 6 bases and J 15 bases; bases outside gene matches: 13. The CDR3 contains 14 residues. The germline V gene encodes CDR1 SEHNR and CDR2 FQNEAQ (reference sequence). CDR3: CASSSTMTGVDLHF. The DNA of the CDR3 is TGTGCCAGCAGTTCAACAATGACAGGGGTAGACCTCCACTTT.

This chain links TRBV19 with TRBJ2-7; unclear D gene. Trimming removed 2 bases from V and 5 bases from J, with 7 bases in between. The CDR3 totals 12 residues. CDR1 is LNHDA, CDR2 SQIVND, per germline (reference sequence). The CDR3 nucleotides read TGTGCCAGTAGTATAATGGGAAACGAGCAGTACTTC. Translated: CASSIMGNEQYF.